The 29 T cell receptor beta chains given below trace back to one sample, sequenced in a study of shared clonotypes between healthy human individuals. Assay: immunoSEQ multiplex PCR; the TCRdb copy retains only in-frame clones and omits some. The table records around 1.5 million clones, 95% to 99% of them present only once. The material sequenced was naive CD4+ T cells sorted from blood. Subset specified: CD45RA+ positively selected. The receptor source for this set is a young man in good health.

This clone was seen more than once but under ten times. Other DNA sequences in this sample translate to the same CDR3. The chain joins TRBV5-1 to TRBJ1-2; perhaps TRBD1 as D (6 bases). The length of the CDR3 is 13 residues. The germline CDR1 and CDR2 sequences are SGHRS and YFSETQ. Trimming removed 4 bases at V and 2 bases at J, with 9 bases between. CDR3 residues: CASSLDRNYGYTF. The CDR3, as DNA: TGCGCCAGCAGCCTGGACAGAAACTATGGCTACACCTTC.

With respect to this clone: The sample has other DNA sequences that encode this CDR3 too. V is TRBV6-1 and J is TRBJ1-5; D might be TRBD1 (6 bases). The CDR3 has 13 residues. The V gene's germline CDR1 is MNHNS and CDR2 SASEGT. The V and J ends lost 3 bases and 7 bases respectively, with 10 bases between them. The CDR3 sequence: CASSEGARQPQHF. The CDR3 DNA follows: TGTGCCAGCAGTGAGGGGGCTCGGCAGCCCCAGCATTTT.

This rearrangement joins TRBV18 to TRBJ1-1; tentatively, D is TRBD1 (5 bases). V lost 3 bases to trimming and J lost 11 bases, with 13 bases between them. Germline CDR1 KGHSH, CDR2 LQKENI. This CDR3 is built from 12 residues. CDR3 sequence: CASSPTGGWAFF. CDR3 sequence (DNA): TGTGCCAGCTCACCCACAGGCGGGTGGGCTTTCTTT.

The chain recombines TRBV12-5 with TRBJ2-3; D ambiguous. The germline gives CDR1 LGHNT, CDR2 FRNRAP. V was trimmed by 3 bases and J by 1 base, leaving 11 bases between them. The CDR3 runs to 15 residues. The CDR3 nucleotides read TGTGCTAGTGGTTTATCATCCGTGGGCACAGATACGCAGTATTTT. It is translated as CASGLSSVGTDTQYF.

This chain links TRBV4-3 with TRBJ2-7; 11 positions agree with TRBD1. The CDR3 runs 16 residues. V shed 3 bases, J shed 3 bases, and the junction held 7 bases outside the gene matches. The germline V gene encodes CDR1 LGHNA and CDR2 YSLEER. The CDR3 sequence is CASSQSLGTGGYEQYF. CDR3 sequence (DNA): TGCGCCAGCAGCCAGTCGCTTGGGACAGGGGGCTACGAGCAGTACTTC.

This chain joins TRBV28 and TRBJ2-7, with D perhaps TRBD1 or TRBD2 (7 bases each). Trimming removed 10 bases at V and 0 bases at J, with 16 bases between. CDR1 MDHEN and CDR2 SYDVKM come from the germline V gene. This CDR3 contains 14 residues. The CDR3 loop is CATRGGTFSYEQYF. CDR3 coding DNA: TGTGCCACCAGGGGGGGTACTTTCTCCTACGAGCAGTACTTC.

V usage is TRBV2 and J usage is TRBJ1-1; D unresolved. Germline assignment: CDR1 SNHLY and CDR2 FYNNEI. V lost 6 bases and J 4 bases, leaving 18 bases between the germline ends. CDR3 length equals 15 residues. The DNA of the CDR3 is TGTGCCAGCAGCTTGAACGTTGAGTGGGGCACTGAAGCTTTCTTT. Protein: CASSLNVEWGTEAFF.

The rearrangement uses TRBV7-9 and TRBJ2-1, with D tentatively TRBD2 (6 bases). CDR3 length equals 19 residues. V was pared by 5 bases and J by 0 bases, with 23 bases between. CDR1 is SEHNR and CDR2 is FQNEAQ in the germline V gene (reference sequence). The DNA for the CDR3 is TGTGCCAGCAGCCGTTTCGCTGGAGGGGTCCGGAGCTCCTACAATGAGCAGTTCTTC. This codes for CASSRFAGGVRSSYNEQFF.

This clone was recorded only once. V usage is TRBV11-2 and J usage is TRBJ2-1, with 11 bases aligning to TRBD2. Germline V lookup: CDR1 SGHAT, CDR2 FQNNGV. Trimming took 4 bases from V and 9 from J; bases not matched to a gene: 14. CDR3 length: 17 amino acids. The CDR3 region is CASSSILAGETVGEQFF. DNA of the CDR3: TGTGCCAGCAGCTCCATACTAGCGGGAGAGACTGTAGGTGAGCAGTTCTTC.

The V call is TRBV13, the J call TRBJ2-1; TRBD2 might be the D (6 bases). The length of the CDR3 is 16 residues. Germline loops: CDR1 PRHDT, CDR2 FYEKMQ (reference sequence). With 6 bases removed from V and 8 bases from J, the gap between germline ends came to 23 bases. CDR3 protein: CASRSLRWEALDEQFF. CDR3 bases: TGTGCCAGCAGATCACTCAGGTGGGAGGCTTTGGATGAGCAGTTCTTC.

The chain carries TRBV28 and TRBJ2-2, with 7 bases matching TRBD1. V lost 6 bases and J lost 5; bases outside the gene matches: 9. The CDR3 is made up of 15 amino acids. Germline assignment: CDR1 MDHEN and CDR2 SYDVKM. In nucleotides, the CDR3 is TGTGCCAGCAGCCAAACAGGGGCGCGGACCGGGGAGCTGTTTTTT. Protein product: CASSQTGARTGELFF.

V and J are TRBV7-2 and TRBJ2-7; 9 bases agree with TRBD2. The germline CDR1 and CDR2 sequences are SGHTA and FQGNSA. The CDR3 covers 16 residues. Trimming cost V 1 base and J 4 bases; bases outside gene matches: 8. The CDR3 loop reads CASSLGAAGGFYEQYF. CDR3 nucleotides: TGTGCCAGCAGCTTAGGGGCAGCGGGGGGATTTTACGAGCAGTACTTC.

The CDR3 sequence is CASKLSWANTDTQYF. In DNA, the CDR3 is TGTGCCAGCAAACTATCCTGGGCCAACACAGATACGCAGTATTTT. V gene TRBV6-5 combines with J gene TRBJ2-3; D is unresolved. Germline-derived CDR1 and CDR2 are MNHEY and SVGAGI. This CDR3 has 15 amino acids. The V gene lost 7 bases and the J gene lost 2 bases, with 16 bases spanning the gap.

The V and J genes are TRBV11-2 and TRBJ1-2; 9 bases agree with TRBD1. CDR1 is SGHAT and CDR2 is FQNNGV in the germline V gene. Germline trimming cut 5 bases from V and 2 bases from J; bases unmatched to any gene: 6. The CDR3 covers 15 residues. Written as DNA, the CDR3 is TGTGCCAGCAGCGCGTTAACAGGGGGCAACTATGGCTACACCTTC. As protein: CASSALTGGNYGYTF.

Written as DNA, the CDR3 is TGTGCCAGCAGTCGGGCCCCGCGGAACTATGGCTACACCTTC. Amino acid sequence: CASSRAPRNYGYTF. This chain uses TRBV6-5 with TRBJ1-2; no clear D. Germline V CDR1 and CDR2: MNHEY, SVGAGI. V was shortened by 5 bases and J by 2 bases, with 12 bases between the two germline ends. The CDR3 has 14 amino acids.

This chain connects TRBV5-1 to TRBJ1-2; no definite D call. CDR1 is SGHRS, CDR2 YFSETQ, per germline. There are 16 residues in the CDR3. V gave up 1 base and J gave up 0 bases, with 13 bases separating them. CDR3 coding DNA: TGCGCCAGCAGCTTGTTTTCGGCAGCCGCTAACTATGGCTACACCTTC. Translated, it gives CASSLFSAAANYGYTF.

V and J are TRBV30 and TRBJ1-5; D is unclear. V lost 5 bases, J lost 7 bases, and 9 bases lay in between. Germline loops: CDR1 GTSNPN, CDR2 SVGIG (reference sequence). The CDR3 sequence is 11 residues long. CDR3 in DNA: TGTGCCTGGGGAGGGAGCCAGCCCCAGCATTTT. Translation gives CAWGGSQPQHF.

This chain connects TRBV15 to TRBJ2-2; D is unclear. CDR3 length equals 14 residues. Trimming pared 1 base from V and 4 bases from J, leaving 7 bases between. The germline gives CDR1 LNHNV, CDR2 YYDKDF (reference sequence). The CDR3 loop is CATSRARTTGELFF. CDR3 nucleotides: TGTGCCACCAGCAGAGCTCGGACCACCGGGGAGCTGTTTTTT.

This clone was found once. This specimen includes other DNA sequences encoding the same CDR3. The rearrangement joins TRBV7-9 to TRBJ2-7; no clear D. The CDR3 spans 12 residues. V lost 5 bases and J 2 bases, leaving 7 bases between the germline ends. The germline V gene encodes CDR1 SEHNR and CDR2 FQNEAQ (reference sequence). For the CDR3, the DNA is TGTGCCAGCAGCCACCGGGCCTACGAGCAGTACTTC. Translated: CASSHRAYEQYF. Filled out from reference TRBV7-9 and TRBJ2-7, the complete variable domain reads DTGVSQNPRHKITKRGQNVTFRCDPISEHNRLYWYRQTLGQGPEFLTYFQNEAQLEKSRLLSDRFSAERPKGSFSTLEIQRTEQGDSAMYLCASSHRAYEQYFGPGTRLTVT.

The count of this clone is one. The J gene is TRBJ2-2, the V gene TRBV10-3, with 8 bases lining up with TRBD1. J gave up 6 bases and V 2 bases, and 8 bases lay outside the gene matches. The CDR3 loop spans 16 amino acids. The V gene's germline CDR1 is ENHRY and CDR2 SYGVKD. CDR3: CAISENRGSLAGELFF. Here the CDR3 DNA reads TGTGCCATCAGTGAGAACAGGGGGTCTTTAGCCGGGGAGCTGTTTTTT.

The chain joins TRBV2 to TRBJ2-3; 8 nucleotides agree with TRBD2. This CDR3 has 15 residues. Germline CDR1 and CDR2: SNHLY and FYNNEI. The trim removed 5 bases at V and 1 base at J, leaving 5 bases unmatched. Here the CDR3 reads CASSRGLGGTDTQYF. The CDR3 coding sequence is TGTGCCAGCAGTCGGGGACTAGGGGGCACAGATACGCAGTATTTT.

The V call is TRBV18, the J call TRBJ2-7, with 7 bases lining up with TRBD1. Germline CDR1 and CDR2: KGHSH and LQKENI. This CDR3 region has 14 residues. After removal of 0 bases from V and 5 bases from J, the junction contained 4 bases not matched to a gene. DNA for the CDR3: TGTGCCAGCTCACCACCCCAGGGGGACCACGAGCAGTACTTC. Its protein product is CASSPPQGDHEQYF. Full variable domain (rest looked up from reference TRBV18 and TRBJ2-7): NAGVMQNPRHLVRRRGQEARLRCSPMKGHSHVYWYRQLPEEGLKFMVYLQKENIIDESGMPKERFSAEFPKEGPSILRIQQVVRGDSAAYFCASSPPQGDHEQYFGPGTRLTVT.

CDR3 residues: CASSQDFQGNTGELFF. The CDR3 DNA reads TGCGCCAGCAGCCAAGACTTTCAGGGGAACACCGGGGAGCTGTTTTTT. This chain joins TRBV4-3 and TRBJ2-2; possibly TRBD1 for D (5 bases). This CDR3 spans 16 amino acids. The V gene lost 0 bases and the J gene lost 1 base, with 9 bases spanning the gap. Per germline, CDR1 LGHNA and CDR2 YSLEER.

The gene calls are TRBV30 and TRBJ2-1; 8 positions match TRBD1. CDR3 length: 19 residues. Looked up from germline, CDR1 is GTSNPN and CDR2 is SVGIG (reference sequence). V shed 5 bases and J 0 bases; nucleotides not matched to a gene: 18. The chain's CDR3 is CAWHTGTGFGSSSYNEQFF. The CDR3 region has the DNA TGTGCCTGGCACACCGGGACAGGATTCGGTTCCAGCTCCTACAATGAGCAGTTCTTC.

This clone showed up just once. The CDR3 protein is CASSLVGGLGEQYF. The CDR3 coding sequence is TGCGCCAGCAGCTTGGTGGGAGGGTTAGGCGAGCAGTACTTC. The genes are TRBV5-1 and TRBJ2-7; 7 positions agree with TRBD2. Germline CDR1 SGHRS, CDR2 YFSETQ. The CDR3 length is 14 residues. V shed 0 bases and J 6 bases; nucleotides not matched to a gene: 6.

J is TRBJ1-1 and V is TRBV19, with D possibly matching TRBD1 (5 bases). The V end was cut by 11 bases, the J end by 1 base, with 17 bases between. CDR1 is LNHDA, CDR2 SQIVND, per germline (reference sequence). The CDR3 runs 14 residues. The CDR3 bases are TGTGCCGCCCGAAAGGGTGGGGGGAACACTGAAGCTTTCTTT. Translation: CAARKGGGNTEAFF.

The chain employs TRBV29-1 and TRBJ1-1; maybe TRBD1 (5 bases). Trimming removed 7 bases at V and 0 bases at J, with 12 bases between. The V gene's germline CDR1 is SQVTM and CDR2 ANQGSEA. CDR3 length: 13 residues. CDR3: CSASRGVNTEAFF. CDR3 sequence (DNA): TGCAGCGCCTCCCGGGGGGTGAACACTGAAGCTTTCTTT.

The chain employs TRBV7-9 and TRBJ2-2; D is unresolved. Germline CDR1 and CDR2: SEHNR and FQNEAQ (reference sequence). The V and J ends lost 0 bases and 1 base respectively, with 6 bases between them. This CDR3 has 15 residues. The DNA for the CDR3 is TGTGCCAGCAGCTTAGCCGACGGGAACACCGGGGAGCTGTTTTTT. It codes for CASSLADGNTGELFF.

The CDR3, as DNA: TGTGCCAGCAGCGTGAGCGGGAGGAGCTCCTACGAGCAGTACTTC. The encoded protein is CASSVSGRSSYEQYF. The genes are TRBV5-4 and TRBJ2-7, with TRBD2 matching 9 bases. V lost 4 bases to trimming and J lost 0 bases; unmatched junction nucleotides: 5. Germline V gene sequence: CDR1 SGHNT, CDR2 YYREEE (reference sequence). This CDR3 spans 15 amino acids.